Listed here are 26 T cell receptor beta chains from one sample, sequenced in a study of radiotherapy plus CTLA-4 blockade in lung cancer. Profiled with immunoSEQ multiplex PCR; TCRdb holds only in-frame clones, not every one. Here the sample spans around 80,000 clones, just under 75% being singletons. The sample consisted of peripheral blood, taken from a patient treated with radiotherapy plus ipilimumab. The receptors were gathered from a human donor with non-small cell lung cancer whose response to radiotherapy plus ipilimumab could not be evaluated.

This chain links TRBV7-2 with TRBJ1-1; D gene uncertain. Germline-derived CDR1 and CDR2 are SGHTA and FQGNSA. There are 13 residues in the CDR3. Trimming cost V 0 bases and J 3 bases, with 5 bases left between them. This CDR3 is CASSLAADTEAFF. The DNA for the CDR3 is TGTGCCAGCAGCTTAGCGGCAGACACTGAAGCTTTCTTT.

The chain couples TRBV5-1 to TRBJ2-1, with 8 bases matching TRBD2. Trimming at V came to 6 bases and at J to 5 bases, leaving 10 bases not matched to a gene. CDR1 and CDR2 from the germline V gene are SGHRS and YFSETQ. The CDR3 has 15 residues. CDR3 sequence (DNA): TGCGCCAGCATGGAACGGGAGGGCCTCAACAATGAGCAGTTCTTC. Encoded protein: CASMEREGLNNEQFF.

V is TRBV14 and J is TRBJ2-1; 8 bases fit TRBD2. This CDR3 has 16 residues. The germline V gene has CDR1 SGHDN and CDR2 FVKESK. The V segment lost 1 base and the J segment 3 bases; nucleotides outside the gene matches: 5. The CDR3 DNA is TGTGCCAGCAGCCAAGCGAAGCGGGGGCACTACAATGAGCAGTTCTTC. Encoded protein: CASSQAKRGHYNEQFF.

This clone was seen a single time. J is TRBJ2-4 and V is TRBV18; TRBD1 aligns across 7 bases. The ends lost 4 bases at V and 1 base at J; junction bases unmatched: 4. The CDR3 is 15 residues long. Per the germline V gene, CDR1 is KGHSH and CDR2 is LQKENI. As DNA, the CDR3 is TGTGCCAGCTCACTACAGGGGTATGCCAAAAACATTCAGTACTTC. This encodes CASSLQGYAKNIQYF.

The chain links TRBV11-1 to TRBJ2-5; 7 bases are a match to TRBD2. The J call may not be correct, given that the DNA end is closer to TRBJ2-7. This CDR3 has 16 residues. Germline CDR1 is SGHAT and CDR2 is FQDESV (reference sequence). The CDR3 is CASSSSLWGGMREQYF. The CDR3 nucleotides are TGTGCCAGCAGCTCCTCCCTCTGGGGGGGAATGCGCGAGCAGTACTTC.

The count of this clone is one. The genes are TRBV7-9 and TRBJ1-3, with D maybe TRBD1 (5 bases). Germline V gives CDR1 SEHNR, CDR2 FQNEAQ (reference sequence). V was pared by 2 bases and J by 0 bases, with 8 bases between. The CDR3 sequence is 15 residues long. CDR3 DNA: TGTGCCAGCAGCTTACAGGGCGGCTCTGGAAACACCATATATTTT. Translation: CASSLQGGSGNTIYF.

In DNA, the CDR3 is TGTGCCAGCATGGATCCTGGGAGAACTTACGGCTACACCTTC. It yields the protein CASMDPGRTYGYTF. This sequence joins TRBV6-5 and TRBJ1-2; unclear D gene. With 7 bases removed from V and 8 bases from J, the gap between germline ends came to 20 bases. Germline V gene sequence: CDR1 MNHEY, CDR2 SVGAGI. This CDR3 has 14 amino acids.

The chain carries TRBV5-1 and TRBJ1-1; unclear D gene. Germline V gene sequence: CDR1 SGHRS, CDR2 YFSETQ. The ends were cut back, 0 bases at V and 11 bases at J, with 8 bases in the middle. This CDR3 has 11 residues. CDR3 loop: CASSLGQVAFF. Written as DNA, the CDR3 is TGCGCCAGCAGCTTGGGCCAGGTTGCTTTCTTT.

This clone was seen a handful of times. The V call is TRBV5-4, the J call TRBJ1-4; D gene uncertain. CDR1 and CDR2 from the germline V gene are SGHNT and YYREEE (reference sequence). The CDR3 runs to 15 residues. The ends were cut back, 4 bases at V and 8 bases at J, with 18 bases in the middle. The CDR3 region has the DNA TGTGCCAGCAGCACCAGGACGGGGAGTCGCGAAAAACTGTTTTTT. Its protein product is CASSTRTGSREKLFF.

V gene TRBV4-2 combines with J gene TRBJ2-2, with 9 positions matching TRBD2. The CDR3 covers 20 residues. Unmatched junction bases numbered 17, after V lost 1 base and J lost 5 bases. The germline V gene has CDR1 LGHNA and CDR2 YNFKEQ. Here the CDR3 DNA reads TGTGCCAGCAGCCAAGTGCAAACTAGCGGGCGGAGTGGATATACCGGGGAGCTGTTTTTT. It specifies CASSQVQTSGRSGYTGELFF.

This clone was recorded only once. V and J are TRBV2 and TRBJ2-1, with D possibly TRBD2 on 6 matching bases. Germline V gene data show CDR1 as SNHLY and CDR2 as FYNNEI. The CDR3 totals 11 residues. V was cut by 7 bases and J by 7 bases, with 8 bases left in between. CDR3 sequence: CASNGGNEQFF. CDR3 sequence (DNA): TGTGCCAGCAATGGGGGGAATGAGCAGTTCTTC.

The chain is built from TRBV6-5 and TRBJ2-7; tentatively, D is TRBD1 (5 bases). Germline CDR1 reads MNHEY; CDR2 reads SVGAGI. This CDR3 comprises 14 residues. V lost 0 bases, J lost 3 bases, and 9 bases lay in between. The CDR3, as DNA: TGTGCCAGCAGTTACTCGAGTGACAGCTACGAGCAGTACTTC. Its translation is CASSYSSDSYEQYF.

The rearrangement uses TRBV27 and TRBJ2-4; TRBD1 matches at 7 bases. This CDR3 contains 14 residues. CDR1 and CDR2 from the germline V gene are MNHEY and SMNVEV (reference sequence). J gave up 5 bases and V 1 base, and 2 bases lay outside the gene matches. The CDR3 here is CASSLLDRQNIQYF. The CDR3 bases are TGTGCCAGCAGTTTATTGGACAGGCAAAACATTCAGTACTTC.

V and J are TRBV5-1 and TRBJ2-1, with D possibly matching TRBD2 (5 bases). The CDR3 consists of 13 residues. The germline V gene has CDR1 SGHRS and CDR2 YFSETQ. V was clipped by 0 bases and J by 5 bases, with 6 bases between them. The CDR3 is CASSLDGNNEQFF. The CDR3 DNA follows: TGCGCCAGCAGCTTGGACGGGAACAATGAGCAGTTCTTC. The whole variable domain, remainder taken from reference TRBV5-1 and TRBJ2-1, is KAGVTQTPRYLIKTRGQQVTLSCSPISGHRSVSWYQQTPGQGLQFLFEYFSETQRNKGNFPGRFSGRQFSNSRSEMNVSTLELGDSALYLCASSLDGNNEQFFGPGTRLTVL.

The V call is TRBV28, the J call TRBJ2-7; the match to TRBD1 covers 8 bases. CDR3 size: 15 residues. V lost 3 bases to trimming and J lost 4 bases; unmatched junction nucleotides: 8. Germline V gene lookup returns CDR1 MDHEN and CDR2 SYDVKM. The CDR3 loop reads CASSLTGEGPYEQYF. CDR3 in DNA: TGTGCCAGCAGTTTGACAGGGGAAGGCCCTTACGAGCAGTACTTC.

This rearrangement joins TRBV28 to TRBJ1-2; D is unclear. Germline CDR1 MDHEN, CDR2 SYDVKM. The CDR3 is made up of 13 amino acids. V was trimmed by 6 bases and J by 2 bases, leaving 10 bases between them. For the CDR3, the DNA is TGTGCCAGCAGATCGCGGGAGAACTATGGCTACACCTTC. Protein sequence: CASRSRENYGYTF.

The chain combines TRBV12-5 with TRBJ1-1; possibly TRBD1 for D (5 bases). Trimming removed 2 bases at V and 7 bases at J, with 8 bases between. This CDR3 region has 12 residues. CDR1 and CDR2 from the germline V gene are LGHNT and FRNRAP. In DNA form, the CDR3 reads TGTGCTAGTGGTTTGAGCGGGGGTGAAGCTTTCTTT. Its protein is CASGLSGGEAFF.

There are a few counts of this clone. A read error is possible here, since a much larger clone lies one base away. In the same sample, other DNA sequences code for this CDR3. This chain's CDR3 is CASSQDYQGNYGYTF. The CDR3, as DNA: TGCGCCAGCAGCCAAGATTATCAGGGCAACTATGGCTACACCTTC. This chain uses TRBV4-1 with TRBJ1-2; D might be TRBD1 (5 bases). V was trimmed by 0 bases and J by 2 bases, leaving 10 bases between them. The germline V gene encodes CDR1 MGHRA and CDR2 YSYEKL. This CDR3 is 15 amino acids long.

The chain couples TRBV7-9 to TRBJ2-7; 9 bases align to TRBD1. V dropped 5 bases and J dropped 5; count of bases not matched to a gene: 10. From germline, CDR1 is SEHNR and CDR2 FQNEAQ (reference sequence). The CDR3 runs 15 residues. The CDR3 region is CASSPGTGNPHEQYF. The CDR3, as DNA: TGTGCCAGCAGCCCCGGGACAGGGAACCCCCACGAGCAGTACTTC.

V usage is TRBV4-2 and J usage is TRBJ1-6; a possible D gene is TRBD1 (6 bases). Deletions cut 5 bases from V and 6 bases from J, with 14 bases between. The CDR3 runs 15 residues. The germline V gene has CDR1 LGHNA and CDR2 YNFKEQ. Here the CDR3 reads CASSLRDTINSPLHF. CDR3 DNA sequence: TGTGCCAGCAGCTTGAGGGACACGATTAATTCACCCCTCCACTTT.

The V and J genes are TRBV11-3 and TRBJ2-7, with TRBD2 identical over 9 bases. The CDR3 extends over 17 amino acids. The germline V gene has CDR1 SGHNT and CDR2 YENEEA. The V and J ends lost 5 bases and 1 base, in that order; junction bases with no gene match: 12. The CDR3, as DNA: TGTGCCAGCAGCCTTAGAGCCCTAGCGGGGAGGTCCTACGAGCAGTACTTC. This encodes CASSLRALAGRSYEQYF.

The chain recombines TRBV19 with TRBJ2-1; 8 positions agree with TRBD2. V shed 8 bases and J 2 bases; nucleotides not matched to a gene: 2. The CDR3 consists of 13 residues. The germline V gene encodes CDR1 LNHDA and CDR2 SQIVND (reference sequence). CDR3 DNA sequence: TGTGCCAGTCGGGAGGGCCCCTACAATGAGCAGTTCTTC. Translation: CASREGPYNEQFF.

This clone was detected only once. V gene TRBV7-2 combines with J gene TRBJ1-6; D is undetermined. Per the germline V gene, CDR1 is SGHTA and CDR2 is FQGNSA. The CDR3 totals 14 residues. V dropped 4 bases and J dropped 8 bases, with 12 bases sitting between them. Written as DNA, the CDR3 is TGTGCCAGCAGCTCCGTCAGATTGTATTCACCCCTCCACTTT. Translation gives CASSSVRLYSPLHF.

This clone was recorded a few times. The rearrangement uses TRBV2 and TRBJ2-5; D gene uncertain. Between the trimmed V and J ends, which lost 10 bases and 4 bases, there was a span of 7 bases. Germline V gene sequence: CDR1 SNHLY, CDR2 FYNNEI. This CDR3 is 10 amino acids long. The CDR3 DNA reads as TGTGCCATCTTCCGAGAGACCCAGTACTTC. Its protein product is CAIFRETQYF.

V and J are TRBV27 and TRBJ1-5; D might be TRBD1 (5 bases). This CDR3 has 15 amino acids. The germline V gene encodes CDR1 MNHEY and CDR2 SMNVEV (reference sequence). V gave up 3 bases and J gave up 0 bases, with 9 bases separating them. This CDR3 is CASSLGGYSNQPQHF. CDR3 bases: TGTGCCAGCAGTTTGGGGGGTTATAGCAATCAGCCCCAGCATTTT.

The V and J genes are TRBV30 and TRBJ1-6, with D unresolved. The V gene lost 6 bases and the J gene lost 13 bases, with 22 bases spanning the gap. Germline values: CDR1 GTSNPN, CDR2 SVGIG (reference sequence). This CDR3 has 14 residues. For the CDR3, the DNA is TGTGCCTGCGGAACCAACGAAGCATGGGCGCCCCTCCACTTT. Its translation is CACGTNEAWAPLHF.